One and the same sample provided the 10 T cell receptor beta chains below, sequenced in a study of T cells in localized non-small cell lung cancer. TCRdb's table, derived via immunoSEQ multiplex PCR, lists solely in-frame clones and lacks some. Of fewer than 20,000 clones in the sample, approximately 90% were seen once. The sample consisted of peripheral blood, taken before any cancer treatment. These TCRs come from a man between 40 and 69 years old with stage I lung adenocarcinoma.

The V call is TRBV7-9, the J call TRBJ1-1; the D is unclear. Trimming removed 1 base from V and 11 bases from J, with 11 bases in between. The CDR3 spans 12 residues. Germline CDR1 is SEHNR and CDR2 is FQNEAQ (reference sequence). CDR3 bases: TGTGCCAGCAGCTTAGTAGGCGCCCAGGCTTTCTTT. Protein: CASSLVGAQAFF.

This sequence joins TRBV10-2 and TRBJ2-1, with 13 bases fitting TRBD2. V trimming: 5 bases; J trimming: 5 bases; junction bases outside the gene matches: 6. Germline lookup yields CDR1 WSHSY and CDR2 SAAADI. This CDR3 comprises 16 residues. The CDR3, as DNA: TGCGCCAGCAGTAGGTCACTAGCGGGAGGGGACAATGAGCAGTTCTTC. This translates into CASSRSLAGGDNEQFF.

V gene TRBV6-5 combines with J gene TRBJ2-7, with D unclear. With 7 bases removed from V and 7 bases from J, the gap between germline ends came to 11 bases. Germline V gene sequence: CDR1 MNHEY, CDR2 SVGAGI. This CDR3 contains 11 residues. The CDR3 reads CASTGGIEQYF. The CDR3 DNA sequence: TGTGCCAGCACAGGCGGTATAGAGCAGTACTTC.

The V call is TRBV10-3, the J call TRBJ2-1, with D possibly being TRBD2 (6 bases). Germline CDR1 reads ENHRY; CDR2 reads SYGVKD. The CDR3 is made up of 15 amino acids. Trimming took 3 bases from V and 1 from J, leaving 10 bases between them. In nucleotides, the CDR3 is TGTGCCATCAGTGACTTGGGGGGATCCTACAATGAGCAGTTCTTC. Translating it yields CAISDLGGSYNEQFF.

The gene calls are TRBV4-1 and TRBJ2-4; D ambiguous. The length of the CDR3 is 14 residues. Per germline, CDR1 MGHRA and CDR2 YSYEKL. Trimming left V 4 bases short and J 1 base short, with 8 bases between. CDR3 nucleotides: TGCGCCAGCAGCCCCGTGGAGGCCAAAAACATTCAGTACTTC. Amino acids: CASSPVEAKNIQYF.

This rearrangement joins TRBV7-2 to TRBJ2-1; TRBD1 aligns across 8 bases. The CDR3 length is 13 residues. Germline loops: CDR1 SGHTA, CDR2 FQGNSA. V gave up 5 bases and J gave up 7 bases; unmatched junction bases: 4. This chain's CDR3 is CASSPDRVNEQFF. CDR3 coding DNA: TGTGCCAGCAGCCCGGACAGGGTAAATGAGCAGTTCTTC.

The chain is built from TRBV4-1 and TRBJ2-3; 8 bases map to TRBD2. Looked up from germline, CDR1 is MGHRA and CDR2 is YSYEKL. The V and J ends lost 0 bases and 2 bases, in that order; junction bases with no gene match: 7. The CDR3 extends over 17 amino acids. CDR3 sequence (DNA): TGCGCCAGCAGCCAAGAACGTACGGGGGGGCCCACAGATACGCAGTATTTT. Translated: CASSQERTGGPTDTQYF.

The CDR3 is CASSQESLAETQYF. CDR3 in DNA: TGTGCCAGCAGCCAAGAATCCCTAGCGGAGACCCAGTACTTC. The rearrangement uses TRBV4-2 and TRBJ2-5; TRBD2 might be the D (6 bases). Between the trimmed V and J ends, which lost 0 bases and 5 bases, there was a span of 10 bases. The CDR3 covers 14 residues. The germline CDR1 and CDR2 sequences are LGHNA and YNFKEQ.

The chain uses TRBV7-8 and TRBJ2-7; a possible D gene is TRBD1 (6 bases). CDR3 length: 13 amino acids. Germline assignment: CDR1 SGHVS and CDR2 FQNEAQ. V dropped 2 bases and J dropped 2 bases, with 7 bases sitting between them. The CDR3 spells CASSLNRAYEQYF. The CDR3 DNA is TGTGCCAGCAGCTTAAACAGGGCCTACGAGCAGTACTTC.

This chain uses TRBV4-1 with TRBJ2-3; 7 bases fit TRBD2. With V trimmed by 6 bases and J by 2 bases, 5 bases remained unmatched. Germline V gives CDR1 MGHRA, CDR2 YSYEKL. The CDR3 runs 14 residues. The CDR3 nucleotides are TGCGCCAGCAGTCCTAGCGGCATCACAGATACGCAGTATTTT. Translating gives CASSPSGITDTQYF.